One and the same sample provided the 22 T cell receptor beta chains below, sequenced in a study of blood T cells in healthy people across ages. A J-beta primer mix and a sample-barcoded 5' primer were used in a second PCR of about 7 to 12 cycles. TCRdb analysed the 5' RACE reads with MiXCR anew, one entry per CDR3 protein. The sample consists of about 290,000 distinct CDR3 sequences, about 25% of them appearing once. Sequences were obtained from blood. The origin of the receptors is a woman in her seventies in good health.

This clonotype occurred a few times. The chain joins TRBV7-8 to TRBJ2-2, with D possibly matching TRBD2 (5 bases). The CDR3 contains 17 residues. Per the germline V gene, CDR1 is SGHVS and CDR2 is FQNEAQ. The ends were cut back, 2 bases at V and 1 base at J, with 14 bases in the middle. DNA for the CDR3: TGTGCCAGCAGCTTACCCCCTCGAACTAGGAACACCGGGGAGCTGTTTTTT. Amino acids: CASSLPPRTRNTGELFF.

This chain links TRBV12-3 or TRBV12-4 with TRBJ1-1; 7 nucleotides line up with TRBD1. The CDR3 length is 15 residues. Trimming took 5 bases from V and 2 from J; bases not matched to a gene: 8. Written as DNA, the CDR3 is TGTGCCAGCAGTCATACTGGACAGGTTAACACTGAAGCTTTCTTT. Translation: CASSHTGQVNTEAFF.

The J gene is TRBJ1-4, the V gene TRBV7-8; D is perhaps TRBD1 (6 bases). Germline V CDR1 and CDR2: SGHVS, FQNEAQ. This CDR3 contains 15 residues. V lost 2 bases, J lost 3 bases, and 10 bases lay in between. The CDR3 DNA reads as TGTGCCAGCAGCTTAACCGACAGGCCTAATGAAAAACTGTTTTTT. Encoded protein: CASSLTDRPNEKLFF.

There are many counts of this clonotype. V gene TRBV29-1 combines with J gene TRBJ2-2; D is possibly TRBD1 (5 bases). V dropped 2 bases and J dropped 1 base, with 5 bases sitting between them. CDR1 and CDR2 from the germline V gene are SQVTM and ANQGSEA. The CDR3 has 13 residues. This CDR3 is CSVEQGNTGELFF. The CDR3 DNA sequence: TGCAGCGTTGAACAGGGGAACACCGGGGAGCTGTTTTTT.

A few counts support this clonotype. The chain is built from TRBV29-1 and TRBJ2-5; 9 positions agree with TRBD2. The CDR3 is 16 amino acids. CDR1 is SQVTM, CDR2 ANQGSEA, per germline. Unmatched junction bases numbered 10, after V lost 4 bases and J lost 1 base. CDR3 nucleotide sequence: TGCAGCGTTGCGCCGACTAGCGGTTATACCCAAGAGACCCAGTACTTC. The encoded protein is CSVAPTSGYTQETQYF.

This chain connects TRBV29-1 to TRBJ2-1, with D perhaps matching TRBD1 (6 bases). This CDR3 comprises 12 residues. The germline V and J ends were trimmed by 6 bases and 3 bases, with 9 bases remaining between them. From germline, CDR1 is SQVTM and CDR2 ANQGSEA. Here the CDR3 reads CSVGQNYNEQFF. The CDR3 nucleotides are TGCAGCGTCGGACAGAACTACAATGAGCAGTTCTTC.

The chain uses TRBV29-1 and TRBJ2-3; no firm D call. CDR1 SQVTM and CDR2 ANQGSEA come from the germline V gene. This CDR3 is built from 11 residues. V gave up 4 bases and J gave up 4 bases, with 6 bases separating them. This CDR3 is CSVGLSDTQYF. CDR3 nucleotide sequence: TGCAGCGTTGGCCTGTCAGATACGCAGTATTTT.

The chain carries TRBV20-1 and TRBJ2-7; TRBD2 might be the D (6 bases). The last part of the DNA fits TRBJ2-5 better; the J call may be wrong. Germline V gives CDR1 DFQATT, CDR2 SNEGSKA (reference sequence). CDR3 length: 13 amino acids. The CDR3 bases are TGCAGTGCCCCCCGTTTCGGGAGTGAGACCCAGTACTTC. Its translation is CSAPRFGSETQYF.

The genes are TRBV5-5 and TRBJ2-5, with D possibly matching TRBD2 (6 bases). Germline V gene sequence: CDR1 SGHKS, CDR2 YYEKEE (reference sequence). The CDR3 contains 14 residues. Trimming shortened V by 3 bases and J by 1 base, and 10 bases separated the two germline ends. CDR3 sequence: CASSYARGQETQYF. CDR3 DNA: TGTGCCAGCAGCTACGCGCGGGGCCAAGAGACCCAGTACTTC.

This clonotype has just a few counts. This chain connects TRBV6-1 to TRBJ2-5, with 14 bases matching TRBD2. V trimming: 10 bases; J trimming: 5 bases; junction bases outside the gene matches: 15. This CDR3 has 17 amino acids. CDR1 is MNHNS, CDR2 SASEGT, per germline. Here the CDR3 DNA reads TGTGCCACCGCGGGACTAGCGGGAGCCATACTCCAGGAGACCCAGTACTTC. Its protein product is CATAGLAGAILQETQYF.

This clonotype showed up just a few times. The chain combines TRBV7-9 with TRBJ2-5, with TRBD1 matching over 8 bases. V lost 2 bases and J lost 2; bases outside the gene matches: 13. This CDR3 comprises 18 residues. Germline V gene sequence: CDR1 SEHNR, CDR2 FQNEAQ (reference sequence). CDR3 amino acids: CASSLFVGRQGNQETQYF. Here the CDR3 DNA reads TGTGCCAGCAGCTTATTTGTCGGGAGACAGGGGAATCAAGAGACCCAGTACTTC.

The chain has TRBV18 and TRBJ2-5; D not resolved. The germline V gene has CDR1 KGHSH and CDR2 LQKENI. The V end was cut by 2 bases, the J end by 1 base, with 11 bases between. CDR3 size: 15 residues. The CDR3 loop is CASSPSGIRQETQYF. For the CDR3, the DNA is TGTGCCAGCTCACCATCCGGAATACGCCAAGAGACCCAGTACTTC.

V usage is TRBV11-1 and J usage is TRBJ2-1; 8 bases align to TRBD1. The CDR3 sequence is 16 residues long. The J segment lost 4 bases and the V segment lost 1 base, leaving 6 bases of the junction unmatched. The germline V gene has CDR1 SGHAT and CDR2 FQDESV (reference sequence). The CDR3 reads CASSLGGTGVYNEQFF. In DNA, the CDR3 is TGTGCCAGCAGCTTAGGCGGGACAGGCGTATACAATGAGCAGTTCTTC.

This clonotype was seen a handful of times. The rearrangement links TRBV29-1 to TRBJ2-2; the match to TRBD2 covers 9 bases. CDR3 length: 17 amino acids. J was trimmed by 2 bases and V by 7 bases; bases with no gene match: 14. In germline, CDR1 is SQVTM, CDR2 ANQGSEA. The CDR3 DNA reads TGCAGCGGGGGGATATTGGCTAGCGGGGCCAACACCGGGGAGCTGTTTTTT. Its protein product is CSGGILASGANTGELFF.

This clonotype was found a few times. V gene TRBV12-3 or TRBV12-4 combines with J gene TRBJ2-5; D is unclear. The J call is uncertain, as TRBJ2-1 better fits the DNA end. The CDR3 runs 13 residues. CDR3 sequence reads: CASREIPNNEQFF. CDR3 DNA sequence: TGTGCCAGCCGTGAAATCCCGAACAATGAGCAGTTCTTC.

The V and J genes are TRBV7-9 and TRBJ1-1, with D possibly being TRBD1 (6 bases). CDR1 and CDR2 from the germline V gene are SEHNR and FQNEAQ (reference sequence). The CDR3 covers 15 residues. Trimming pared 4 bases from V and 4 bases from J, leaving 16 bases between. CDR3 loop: CASSSKQGSGTEAFF. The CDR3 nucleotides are TGTGCCAGCAGCTCGAAACAGGGATCGGGCACTGAAGCTTTCTTT.

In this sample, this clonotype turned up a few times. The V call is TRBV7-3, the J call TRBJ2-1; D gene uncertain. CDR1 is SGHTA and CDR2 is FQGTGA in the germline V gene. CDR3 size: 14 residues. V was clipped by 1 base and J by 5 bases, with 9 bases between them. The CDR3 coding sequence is TGTGCCAGCAGCTTAAGCTCACAGCACAATGAGCAGTTCTTC. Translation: CASSLSSQHNEQFF.

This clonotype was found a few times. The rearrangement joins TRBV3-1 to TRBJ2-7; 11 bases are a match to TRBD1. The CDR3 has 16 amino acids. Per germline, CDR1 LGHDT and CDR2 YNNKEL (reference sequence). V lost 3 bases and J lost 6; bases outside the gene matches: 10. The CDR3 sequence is CASSHADRGLNSEQYF. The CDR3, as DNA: TGTGCCAGCAGCCACGCGGACAGGGGGCTAAACTCCGAGCAGTACTTC.

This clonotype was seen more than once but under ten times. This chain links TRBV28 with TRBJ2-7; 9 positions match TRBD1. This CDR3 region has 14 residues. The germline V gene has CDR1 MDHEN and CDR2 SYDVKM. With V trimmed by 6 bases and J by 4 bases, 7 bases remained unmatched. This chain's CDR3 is CASSYGDRVYEQYF. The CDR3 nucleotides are TGTGCCAGCAGCTATGGGGACAGGGTGTACGAGCAGTACTTC.

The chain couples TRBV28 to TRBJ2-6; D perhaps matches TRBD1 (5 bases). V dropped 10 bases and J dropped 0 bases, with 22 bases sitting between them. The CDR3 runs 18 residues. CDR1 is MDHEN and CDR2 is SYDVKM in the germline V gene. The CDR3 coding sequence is TGTGCCACCAGGGATTGCAGGGCGGCCTTCTCTGGGGCCAACGTCCTGACTTTC. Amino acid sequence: CATRDCRAAFSGANVLTF. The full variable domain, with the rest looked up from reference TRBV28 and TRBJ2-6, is DVKVTQSSRYLVKRTGEKVFLECVQDMDHENMFWYRQDPGLGLRLIYFSYDVKMKEKGDIPEGYSVSREKKERFSLILESASTNQTSMYLCATRDCRAAFSGANVLTFGAGSRLTVL.

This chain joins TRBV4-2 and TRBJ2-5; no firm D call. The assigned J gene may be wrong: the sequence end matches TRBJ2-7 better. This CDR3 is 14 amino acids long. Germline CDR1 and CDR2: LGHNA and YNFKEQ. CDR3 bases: TGTGCCAGCAGTGGTAGAGTCGGCTCCTACGAGCAGTACTTC. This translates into CASSGRVGSYEQYF.

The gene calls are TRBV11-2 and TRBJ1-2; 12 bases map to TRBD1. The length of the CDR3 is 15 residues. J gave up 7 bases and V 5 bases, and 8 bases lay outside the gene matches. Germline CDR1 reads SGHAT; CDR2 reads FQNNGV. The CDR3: CASSAPGTGGVGYTF. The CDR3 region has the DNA TGTGCCAGCAGCGCCCCGGGGACAGGGGGCGTTGGCTACACCTTC.